Listed here are 18 T cell receptor beta chains from one sample, sequenced in a study of PD-L1 blockade in urothelial cancer (dated 2017 in TCRdb). The library was generated by the immunoSEQ multiplex PCR assay. Held by TCRdb, this immuneACCESS table contains in-frame sequences only and omits some clones. Under half of the omission traces to an unresolved V gene where checked; the cause of the rest is unknown. Recorded for this sample are around 130,000 clones; about 88% of them occurred a single time. Together, the top ten hold 2.5% to 4% of the sample. The label giving this sample's time point can be read as: pretreatment peripheral blood. The sample was PBMCs, taken around atezolizumab (anti-PD-L1) treatment. Receptors originate from a man in his fifties with urothelial cancer.

This chain joins TRBV28 and TRBJ1-6; 10 bases line up with TRBD1. The CDR3 extends over 16 amino acids. V shed 6 bases, J shed 10 bases, and the junction held 12 bases outside the gene matches. CDR1 and CDR2 (germline): MDHEN, SYDVKM. The CDR3 coding sequence is TGTGCCAGCAGACTCGGGACAGGGGCCTACGGATCACCCCTCCACTTT. Protein sequence: CASRLGTGAYGSPLHF.

The V gene is TRBV5-6, the J gene TRBJ2-1, with 8 bases identical to TRBD2. CDR1 and CDR2 (germline): SGHDT, YYEEEE. The CDR3 loop spans 16 amino acids. V was clipped by 5 bases and J by 1 base; unmatched bases: 8. The CDR3 spells CASSRTAGVSYNEQFF. Written as DNA, the CDR3 is TGTGCCAGCAGTAGAACAGCGGGGGTATCCTACAATGAGCAGTTCTTC.

The chain has TRBV6-5 and TRBJ2-7; 8 bases are a match to TRBD1. With V trimmed by 2 bases and J by 3 bases, 9 bases remained unmatched. Germline assignment: CDR1 MNHEY and CDR2 SVGAGI. The CDR3 has 16 amino acids. The CDR3 protein is CASSYDGSGGGYEQYF. The CDR3 DNA is TGTGCCAGCAGTTACGACGGCTCAGGGGGCGGCTACGAGCAGTACTTC.

The chain employs TRBV5-1 and TRBJ2-1; D is unresolved. CDR1 SGHRS and CDR2 YFSETQ come from the germline V gene. The CDR3 consists of 12 residues. The V end was cut by 0 bases, the J end by 6 bases, with 4 bases between. As DNA, the CDR3 is TGCGCCAGCAGCTTGGTAGTCAATGAGCAGTTCTTC. Translated, it gives CASSLVVNEQFF.

The CDR3 DNA reads TGTGCCAGCAGCCCCTCGGAGCGGGAGCCCTCAGATACGCAGTATTTT. Protein product: CASSPSEREPSDTQYF. The rearrangement joins TRBV4-2 to TRBJ2-3; 8 bases agree with TRBD2. V dropped 4 bases and J dropped 4; count of bases not matched to a gene: 10. This CDR3 is 16 amino acids long. The V gene's germline CDR1 is LGHNA and CDR2 YNFKEQ.

This rearrangement joins TRBV5-1 to TRBJ1-1, with 10 positions matching TRBD1. Trimming cost V 0 bases and J 4 bases; bases outside gene matches: 6. The CDR3 covers 16 residues. Germline V gene lookup returns CDR1 SGHRS and CDR2 YFSETQ. CDR3 protein: CASSLAGGTGVTEAFF. CDR3 in DNA: TGCGCCAGCAGCTTGGCAGGGGGGACAGGGGTCACTGAAGCTTTCTTT. Together with reference TRBV5-1 and TRBJ1-1, the CDR3 gives the full variable domain: KAGVTQTPRYLIKTRGQQVTLSCSPISGHRSVSWYQQTPGQGLQFLFEYFSETQRNKGNFPGRFSGRQFSNSRSEMNVSTLELGDSALYLCASSLAGGTGVTEAFFGQGTRLTVV.

V and J are TRBV18 and TRBJ2-3, with 14 bases matching TRBD2. The germline gives CDR1 KGHSH, CDR2 LQKENI. Germline trimming cut 3 bases from V and 4 bases from J; bases unmatched to any gene: 9. The CDR3 totals 18 residues. CDR3 DNA: TGTGCCAGCTCACCGCCCGGGACTAGCGGGAGCTTCGCAGATACGCAGTATTTT. Translation: CASSPPGTSGSFADTQYF. Combining the CDR3 with reference TRBV18 and TRBJ2-3 gives the whole variable domain NAGVMQNPRHLVRRRGQEARLRCSPMKGHSHVYWYRQLPEEGLKFMVYLQKENIIDESGMPKERFSAEFPKEGPSILRIQQVVRGDSAAYFCASSPPGTSGSFADTQYFGPGTRLTVL.

The gene calls are TRBV4-1 and TRBJ2-7; D perhaps matches TRBD1 (6 bases). The germline V and J ends were trimmed by 1 base and 3 bases, with 16 bases remaining between them. Germline CDR1 and CDR2: MGHRA and YSYEKL. The CDR3 consists of 16 residues. The CDR3 nucleotides read TGCGCCAGCAGCCAAGCCTACAGGGTATCCTACTACGAGCAGTACTTC. Amino acid sequence: CASSQAYRVSYYEQYF.

CDR3 DNA: TGTGCCAGCAGCTTAGGGGACAGGTTTAACCAAGAGACCCAGTACTTC. It codes for CASSLGDRFNQETQYF. This chain connects TRBV11-1 to TRBJ2-5, with 8 bases that match TRBD1. Germline loops: CDR1 SGHAT, CDR2 FQDESV (reference sequence). This CDR3 is 16 amino acids long. V was pared by 1 base and J by 0 bases, with 4 bases of the junction left unmatched. Drawing the rest from reference TRBV11-1 and TRBJ2-5, the complete variable domain is EAEVAQSPRYKITEKSQAVAFWCDPISGHATLYWYRQILGQGPELLVQFQDESVVDDSQLPKDRFSAERLKGVDSTLKIQPAELGDSAMYLCASSLGDRFNQETQYFGPGTRLLVL.

The chain joins TRBV15 to TRBJ2-7; 7 bases match TRBD2. Germline CDR1 reads LNHNV; CDR2 reads YYDKDF (reference sequence). The CDR3 totals 16 residues. J was trimmed by 4 bases and V by 3 bases; bases with no gene match: 12. The CDR3 DNA reads TGTGCCACCAGCAGGGGACTTGGGGAGGGAGCTTACGAGCAGTACTTC. This encodes CATSRGLGEGAYEQYF.

This chain connects TRBV2 to TRBJ2-7, with 8 bases that match TRBD1. From germline, CDR1 is SNHLY and CDR2 FYNNEI. The CDR3 has 19 amino acids. The V and J ends lost 7 bases and 1 base, in that order; junction bases with no gene match: 21. This CDR3 is CASILSWTGSSFLSYEQYF. The DNA for the CDR3 is TGTGCCAGCATTTTGTCGTGGACAGGGTCTTCTTTTCTATCCTACGAGCAGTACTTC.

The chain has TRBV30 and TRBJ1-6; D may be TRBD1 (5 bases). CDR3 length: 13 amino acids. The V gene's germline CDR1 is GTSNPN and CDR2 SVGIG (reference sequence). V gave up 2 bases and J gave up 12 bases, with 14 bases separating them. This CDR3 is CAWSRTTNLPLHF. As DNA, the CDR3 is TGTGCCTGGAGTAGGACAACTAACTTACCCCTCCACTTT.

The CDR3 DNA reads as TGTGCCAGCAGTTACTCGAAGGGACTAGCGTTCTACGAGCAGTACTTC. It translates to CASSYSKGLAFYEQYF. The rearrangement joins TRBV6-5 to TRBJ2-7; 10 bases align to TRBD2. The germline V gene has CDR1 MNHEY and CDR2 SVGAGI. This CDR3 is 16 amino acids long. J was trimmed by 3 bases and V by 0 bases; bases with no gene match: 5.

The genes are TRBV19 and TRBJ1-1; 7 bases fit TRBD1. Per the germline V gene, CDR1 is LNHDA and CDR2 is SQIVND (reference sequence). With 3 bases clipped from V and 0 bases from J, the junction kept 4 bases outside the gene matches. The length of the CDR3 is 15 residues. The CDR3: CASSMDRMMNTEAFF. CDR3 nucleotides: TGTGCCAGTAGTATGGACAGGATGATGAACACTGAAGCTTTCTTT.

This rearrangement joins TRBV9 to TRBJ1-1, with 9 bases fitting TRBD1. The CDR3 is 16 amino acids. V gave up 4 bases and J gave up 5 bases; unmatched junction bases: 12. Germline V gene data show CDR1 as SGDLS and CDR2 as YYNGEE. CDR3 loop: CASSPGARQGETEAFF. CDR3 nucleotide sequence: TGTGCCAGCAGCCCTGGGGCCCGACAGGGGGAGACTGAAGCTTTCTTT.

This sequence joins TRBV19 and TRBJ1-2; D not resolved. The CDR3 totals 15 residues. Germline V CDR1 and CDR2: LNHDA, SQIVND (reference sequence). Between the trimmed V and J ends, which lost 3 bases and 2 bases, there was a span of 13 bases. CDR3 in amino acids: CASSISSRTNYGYTF. In DNA, the CDR3 is TGTGCCAGTAGTATCTCCTCCAGAACCAACTATGGCTACACCTTC.

The chain carries TRBV7-3 and TRBJ2-3; the D gene is possibly TRBD1 (6 bases). The CDR3 consists of 16 residues. Trimming removed 2 bases at V and 2 bases at J, with 14 bases between. Germline-derived CDR1 and CDR2 are SGHTA and FQGTGA. CDR3 in DNA: TGTGCCAGCAGCTTATCAGCTTCAGGGGACACAGATACGCAGTATTTT. Its protein is CASSLSASGDTDTQYF.

The chain uses TRBV4-1 and TRBJ1-2; perhaps TRBD1 as D (5 bases). CDR1 and CDR2 from the germline V gene are MGHRA and YSYEKL. The CDR3 length is 15 residues. V dropped 1 base and J dropped 4 bases, with 13 bases sitting between them. The CDR3 DNA is TGCGCCAGCAGCCAAGGGCTGGGGGGAGGCTATGGCTACACCTTC. This gives the protein CASSQGLGGGYGYTF.